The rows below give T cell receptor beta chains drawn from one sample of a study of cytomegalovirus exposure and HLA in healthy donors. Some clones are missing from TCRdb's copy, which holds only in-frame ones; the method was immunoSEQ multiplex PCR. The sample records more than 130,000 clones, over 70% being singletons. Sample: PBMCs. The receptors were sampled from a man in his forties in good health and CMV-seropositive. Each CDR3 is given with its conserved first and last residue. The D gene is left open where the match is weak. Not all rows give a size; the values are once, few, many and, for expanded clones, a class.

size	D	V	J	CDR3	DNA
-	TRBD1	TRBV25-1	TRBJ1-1	CASSDPGQLEAFF	TGTGCCAGCAGTGACCCGGGACAGCTTGAAGCTTTCTTT
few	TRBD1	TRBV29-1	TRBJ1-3	CSARGQGVTASSGNTIYF	TGCAGCGCCAGGGGACAGGGGGTAACAGCCTCCTCTGGAAACACCATATATTTT
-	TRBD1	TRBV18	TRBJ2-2	CASSPAGQGETGELFF	TGTGCCAGCTCACCAGCGGGACAGGGTGAAACCGGGGAGCTGTTTTTT
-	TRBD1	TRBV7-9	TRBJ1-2	CASSLGTGRGGYGYTF	TGTGCCAGCAGCTTAGGGACAGGGAGAGGAGGTTATGGCTACACCTTC
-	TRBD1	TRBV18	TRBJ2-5	CASSPRTGGETQYF	TGTGCCAGCTCACCTCGGACAGGGGGCGAGACCCAGTACTTC
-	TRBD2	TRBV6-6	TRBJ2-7	CASSPASGYEQYF	TGTGCCAGCAGTCCGGCTAGCGGCTACGAGCAGTACTTC
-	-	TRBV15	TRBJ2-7	CATSRKKGDEQYF	TGTGCCACCAGCAGAAAAAAGGGGGACGAGCAGTACTTC
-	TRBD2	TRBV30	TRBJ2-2	CAWSAGGRAGELFF	TGTGCCTGGTCTGCGGGAGGAAGGGCCGGGGAGCTGTTTTTT
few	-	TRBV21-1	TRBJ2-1	CASSKGGASSYNEQFF	TGTGCCAGCAGCAAGGGGGGGGCTAGCTCCTACAATGAGCAGTTCTTC
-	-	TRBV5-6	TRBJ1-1	CASSLEEHLTEAFF	TGTGCCAGCAGCTTGGAAGAGCACCTCACTGAAGCTTTCTTT
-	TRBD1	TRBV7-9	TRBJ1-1	CASSPRQGEAFF	TGTGCCAGCAGCCCCAGACAGGGTGAAGCTTTCTTT
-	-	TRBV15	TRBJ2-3	CATSRAASEGRGDTQYF	TGTGCCACCAGCAGGGCCGCGTCGGAGGGCCGGGGAGATACGCAGTATTTT
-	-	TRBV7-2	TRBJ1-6	CASSPVPYNSPLHF	TGTGCCAGCAGCCCGGTACCCTATAATTCACCCCTCCACTTT
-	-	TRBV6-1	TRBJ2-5	CASSDQPSRGETQYF	TGTGCCAGCAGTGATCAGCCATCTCGGGGAGAGACCCAGTACTTC
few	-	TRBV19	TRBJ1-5	CASSWDSAGQPQHF	TGTGCCAGTAGTTGGGACTCAGCAGGACAGCCCCAGCATTTT
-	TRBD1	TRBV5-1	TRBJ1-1	CASSFRQGLNTEAFF	TGCGCCAGCAGCTTCCGACAGGGCTTGAACACTGAAGCTTTCTTT
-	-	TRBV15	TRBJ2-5	CATSAPGRRETQYF	TGTGCCACCAGCGCTCCCGGTCGGAGGGAGACCCAGTACTTC
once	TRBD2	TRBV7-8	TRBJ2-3	CASSLRREPTDTQYF	TGTGCCAGCAGCTTAAGGCGGGAGCCAACAGATACGCAGTATTTT
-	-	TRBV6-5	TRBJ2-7	CASSYSYGQTYEQYF	TGTGCCAGCAGTTACTCGTACGGACAGACCTACGAGCAGTACTTC
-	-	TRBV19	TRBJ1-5	CASSMGWGDNQPQHF	TGTGCCAGTAGTATGGGTTGGGGAGACAATCAGCCCCAGCATTTT
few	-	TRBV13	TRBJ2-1	CASSSGPAGALFNEQFF	TGTGCCAGCAGCTCCGGACCGGCGGGGGCTTTATTTAATGAGCAGTTCTTC
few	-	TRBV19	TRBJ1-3	CASRLGTRNTIYF	TGTGCCAGTAGACTCGGGACACGAAACACCATATATTTT
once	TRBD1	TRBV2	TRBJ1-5	CASSERGTAFSNQPQHF	TGTGCCAGCAGTGAAAGGGGGACAGCGTTTAGCAATCAGCCCCAGCATTTT
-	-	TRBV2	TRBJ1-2	CASWAGDGYTF	TGTGCCTCGTGGGCCGGGGATGGCTACACCTTC
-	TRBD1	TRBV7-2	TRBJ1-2	CASSSSQGTGRSGYTF	TGTGCCAGCAGCTCATCCCAGGGGACAGGGCGATCGGGCTACACCTTC
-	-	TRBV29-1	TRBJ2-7	CSVESGVEQYF	TGCAGCGTTGAATCGGGGGTTGAGCAGTACTTC
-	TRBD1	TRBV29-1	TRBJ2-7	CSVGAPGQGVYEQYF	TGCAGCGTTGGGGCCCCCGGACAGGGGGTCTACGAGCAGTACTTC
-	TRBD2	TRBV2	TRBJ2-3	CASSRTGTSGSPDTQYF	TGTGCCAGCAGTCGAACTGGGACTAGCGGGAGCCCAGATACGCAGTATTTT
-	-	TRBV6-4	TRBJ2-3	CASSDQGRGTDTQYF	TGTGCCAGCAGTGATCAGGGGCGAGGCACAGATACGCAGTATTTT
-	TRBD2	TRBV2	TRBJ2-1	CARQASGRAPSYNEQFF	TGTGCCCGACAAGCTAGCGGGAGGGCCCCCTCCTACAATGAGCAGTTCTTC
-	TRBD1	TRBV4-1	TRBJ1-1	CASSRQGFTEAFF	TGCGCCAGCAGCAGACAGGGTTTCACTGAAGCTTTCTTT
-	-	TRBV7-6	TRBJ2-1	CASSLVLLAYNEQFF	TGTGCCAGCAGCTTAGTTCTACTAGCCTACAATGAGCAGTTCTTC
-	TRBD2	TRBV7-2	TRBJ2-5	CASSPELGGRVETQYF	TGTGCCAGCAGTCCCGAGTTGGGCGGGAGAGTAGAGACCCAGTACTTC
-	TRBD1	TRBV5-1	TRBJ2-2	CASSLEAGGVSIFTGELFF	TGCGCCAGCAGCTTGGAGGCAGGGGGCGTCAGCATCTTCACCGGGGAGCTGTTTTTT
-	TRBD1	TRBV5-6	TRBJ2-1	CASSDVDRVPYNEQFF	TGTGCCAGCAGCGACGTTGACAGGGTTCCTTACAATGAGCAGTTCTTC
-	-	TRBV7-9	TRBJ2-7	CASSARGEQYF	TGTGCCAGCAGCGCCCGGGGGGAGCAGTACTTC
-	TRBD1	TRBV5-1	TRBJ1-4	CASSLRQGDEKLFF	TGCGCCAGCAGCTTGAGGCAGGGGGATGAAAAACTGTTTTTT
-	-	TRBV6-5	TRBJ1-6	CASSNQATSPLHF	TGTGCCAGCAGTAACCAGGCAACTTCACCCCTCCACTTT
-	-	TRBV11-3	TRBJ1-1	CASSTTGSMNTEAFF	TGTGCCAGCAGCACTACAGGGTCCATGAACACTGAAGCTTTCTTT
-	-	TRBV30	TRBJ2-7	CAWSQSGEQYF	TGTGCCTGGAGTCAATCAGGGGAGCAGTACTTC
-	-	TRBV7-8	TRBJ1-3	CASSSGLSGNTIYF	TGTGCCAGCAGCTCGGGACTGAGTGGAAACACCATATATTTT
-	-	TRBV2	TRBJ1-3	CASNRFPLLSGNTIYF	TGTGCCAGCAATCGGTTTCCCCTGCTGTCTGGAAACACCATATATTTT
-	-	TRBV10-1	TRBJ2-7	CASSETIYRSRGEQYF	TGCGCCAGCAGTGAGACCATTTACAGGTCCCGAGGCGAGCAGTACTTC
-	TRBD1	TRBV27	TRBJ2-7	CASSPRDRPFYEQYF	TGTGCCAGCAGTCCCCGGGACAGGCCCTTTTACGAGCAGTACTTC